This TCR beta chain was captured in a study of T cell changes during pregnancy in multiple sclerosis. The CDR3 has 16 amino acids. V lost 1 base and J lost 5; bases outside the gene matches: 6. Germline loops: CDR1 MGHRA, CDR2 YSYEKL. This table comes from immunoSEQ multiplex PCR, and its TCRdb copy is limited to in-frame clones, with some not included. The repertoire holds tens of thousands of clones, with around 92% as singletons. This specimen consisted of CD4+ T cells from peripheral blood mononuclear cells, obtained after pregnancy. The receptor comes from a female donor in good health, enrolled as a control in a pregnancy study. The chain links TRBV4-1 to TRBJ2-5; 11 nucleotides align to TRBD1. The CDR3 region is CASSQGTGGGRETQYF. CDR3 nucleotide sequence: TGCGCCAGCAGCCAAGGGACAGGGGGCGGGCGGGAGACCCAGTACTTC.